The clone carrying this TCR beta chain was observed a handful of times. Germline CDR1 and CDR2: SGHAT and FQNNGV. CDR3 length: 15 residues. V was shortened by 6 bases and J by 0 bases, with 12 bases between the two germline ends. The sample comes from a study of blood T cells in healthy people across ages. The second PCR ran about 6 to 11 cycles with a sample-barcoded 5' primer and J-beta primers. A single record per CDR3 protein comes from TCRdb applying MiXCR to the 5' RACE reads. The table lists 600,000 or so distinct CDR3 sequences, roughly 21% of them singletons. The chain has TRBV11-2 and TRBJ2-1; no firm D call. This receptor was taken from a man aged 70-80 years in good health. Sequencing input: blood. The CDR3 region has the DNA TGTGCCAGCAGGTCGTTATCTTCCTCCTACAATGAGCAGTTCTTC. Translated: CASRSLSSSYNEQFF.